This TCR beta chain is from a study of metastatic and nonmetastatic thyroid tumors. At the level of the study: Across peripheral blood and tumor or nodule tissue samples taken from malignant and benign thyroid patients, the repertoires were compared with one another.

Prior to thyroid surgery, none of the patients had received any treatment. Original data processing: Construction of a distant-metastasis classifier for papillary thyroid cancer relied on CDR3 differences across clinicopathological groups. TCRdb called clones again from the PCR reads with MiXCR. For this entry, the V and J calls and clone size follow TCRdb and not the study's own pipeline. The table has under 95,000 clones, 12% seen once. Study results and limitations: Malignant tumors reportedly showed significantly higher TCR beta diversity than benign nodules in both blood and tumor.

This clone was counted many times. Its antigen is not identified. The CDR3 sequence is 16 residues long. The V gene's germline CDR1 is SGHAT and CDR2 FQNNGV. Trimming removed 5 bases at V and 2 bases at J, with 16 bases between. Input material: blood. This receptor was identified in a female donor with papillary thyroid cancer or a benign thyroid nodule (not recorded which). Some clones in this sample may be carry-over from other donors' samples. The rearrangement links TRBV11-2 to TRBJ2-4, with TRBD1 as a possible D gene (6 bases). The CDR3 sequence is CASSIRDTLTKNIQYF. DNA of the CDR3: TGTGCCAGCAGCATCCGGGACACCTTAACCAAAAACATTCAGTACTTC. The full variable domain, completed using reference TRBV11-2 and TRBJ2-4, is EAGVAQSPRYKIIEKRQSVAFWCNPISGHATLYWYQQILGQGPKLLIQFQNNGVVDDSQLPKDRFSAERLKGVDSTLKIQPAKLEDSAVYLCASSIRDTLTKNIQYFGAGTRLSVL.